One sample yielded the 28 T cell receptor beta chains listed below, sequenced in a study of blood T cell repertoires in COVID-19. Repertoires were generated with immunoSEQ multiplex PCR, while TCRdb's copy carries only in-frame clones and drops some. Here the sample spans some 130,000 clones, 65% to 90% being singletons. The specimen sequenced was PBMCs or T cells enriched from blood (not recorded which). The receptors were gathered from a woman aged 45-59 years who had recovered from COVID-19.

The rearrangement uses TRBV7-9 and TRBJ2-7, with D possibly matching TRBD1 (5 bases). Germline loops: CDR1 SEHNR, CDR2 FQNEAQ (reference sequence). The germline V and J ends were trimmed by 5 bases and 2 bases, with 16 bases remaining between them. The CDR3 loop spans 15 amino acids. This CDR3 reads CASSNTDRHTYEQYF. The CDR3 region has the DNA TGTGCCAGCAGCAACACCGACAGACACACCTACGAGCAGTACTTC.

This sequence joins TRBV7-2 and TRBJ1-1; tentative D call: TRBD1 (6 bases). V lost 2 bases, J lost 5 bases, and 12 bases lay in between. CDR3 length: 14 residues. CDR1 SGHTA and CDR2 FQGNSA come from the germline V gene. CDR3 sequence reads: CASSLRRGGTEAFF. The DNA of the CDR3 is TGTGCCAGCAGCTTACGGAGGGGGGGAACTGAAGCTTTCTTT.

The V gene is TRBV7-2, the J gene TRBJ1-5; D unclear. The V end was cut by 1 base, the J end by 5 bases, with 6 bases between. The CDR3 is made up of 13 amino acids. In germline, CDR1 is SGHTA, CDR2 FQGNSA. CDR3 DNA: TGTGCCAGCAGCTTAGAACAGTATCAGCCCCAGCATTTT. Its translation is CASSLEQYQPQHF.

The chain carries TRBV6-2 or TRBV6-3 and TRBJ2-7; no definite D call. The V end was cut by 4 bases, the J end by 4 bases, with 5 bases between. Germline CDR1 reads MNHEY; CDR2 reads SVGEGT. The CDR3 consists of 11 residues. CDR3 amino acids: CASSSEYEQYF. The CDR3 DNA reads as TGTGCCAGCAGTTCAGAATACGAGCAGTACTTC.

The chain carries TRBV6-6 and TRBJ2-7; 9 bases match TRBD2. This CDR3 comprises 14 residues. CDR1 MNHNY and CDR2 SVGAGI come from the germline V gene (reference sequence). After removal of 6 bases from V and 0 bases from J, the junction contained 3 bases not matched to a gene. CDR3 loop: CASRGTSTSYEQYF. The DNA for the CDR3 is TGTGCCAGCAGGGGGACTAGCACCTCCTACGAGCAGTACTTC.

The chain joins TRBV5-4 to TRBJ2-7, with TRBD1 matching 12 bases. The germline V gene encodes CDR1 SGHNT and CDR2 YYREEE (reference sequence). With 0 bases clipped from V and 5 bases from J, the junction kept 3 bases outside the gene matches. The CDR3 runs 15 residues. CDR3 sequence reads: CASSLAGTGGHEQYF. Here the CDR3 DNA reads TGTGCCAGCAGCTTGGCCGGGACAGGGGGCCACGAGCAGTACTTC.

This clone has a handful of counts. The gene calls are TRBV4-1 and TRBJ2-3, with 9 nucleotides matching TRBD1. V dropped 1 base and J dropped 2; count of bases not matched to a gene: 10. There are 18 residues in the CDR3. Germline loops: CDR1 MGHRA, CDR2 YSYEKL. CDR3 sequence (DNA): TGCGCCAGCAGCCAAGCCGCCCAGACAGGGGGAACCACAGATACGCAGTATTTT. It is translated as CASSQAAQTGGTTDTQYF.

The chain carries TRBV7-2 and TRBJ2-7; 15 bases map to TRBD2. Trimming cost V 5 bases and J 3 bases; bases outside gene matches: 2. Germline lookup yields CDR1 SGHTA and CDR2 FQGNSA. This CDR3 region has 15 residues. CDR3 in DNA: TGTGCCAGCAGCGGACTAGCGGGGGGGCTCTACGAGCAGTACTTC. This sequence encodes CASSGLAGGLYEQYF.

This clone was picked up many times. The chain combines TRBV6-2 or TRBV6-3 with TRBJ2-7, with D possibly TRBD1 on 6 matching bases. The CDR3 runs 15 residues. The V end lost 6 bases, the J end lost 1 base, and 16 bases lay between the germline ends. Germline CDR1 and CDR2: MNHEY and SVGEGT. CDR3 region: CASSPKGGRSYEQYF. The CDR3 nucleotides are TGTGCCAGCAGCCCAAAAGGGGGACGATCCTACGAGCAGTACTTC.

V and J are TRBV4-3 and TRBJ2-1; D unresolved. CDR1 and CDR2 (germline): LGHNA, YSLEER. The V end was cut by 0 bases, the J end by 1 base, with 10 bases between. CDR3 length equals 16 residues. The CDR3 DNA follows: TGCGCCAGCAGCCAAGATCAGGCCGCGTCCTACAATGAGCAGTTCTTC. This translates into CASSQDQAASYNEQFF.

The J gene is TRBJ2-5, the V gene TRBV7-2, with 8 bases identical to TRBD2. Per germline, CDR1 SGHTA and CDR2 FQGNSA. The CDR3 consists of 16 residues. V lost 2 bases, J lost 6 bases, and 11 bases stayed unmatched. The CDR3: CASSLTGGGLGKTQYF. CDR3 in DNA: TGTGCCAGCAGCTTAACCGGGGGGGGTCTCGGGAAGACCCAGTACTTC.

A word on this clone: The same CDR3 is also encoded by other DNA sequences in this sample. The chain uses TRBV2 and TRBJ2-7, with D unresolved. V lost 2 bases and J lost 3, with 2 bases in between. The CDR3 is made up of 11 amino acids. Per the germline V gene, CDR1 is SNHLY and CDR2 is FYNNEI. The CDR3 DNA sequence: TGTGCCAGCAGTGAACTCTACGAGCAGTACTTC. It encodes CASSELYEQYF.

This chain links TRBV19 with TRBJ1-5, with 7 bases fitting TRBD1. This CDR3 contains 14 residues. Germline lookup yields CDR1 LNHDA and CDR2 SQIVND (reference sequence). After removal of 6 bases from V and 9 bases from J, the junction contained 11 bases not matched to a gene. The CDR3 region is CASRLTGRTSPQHF. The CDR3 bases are TGTGCCAGTAGGCTGACAGGGAGGACATCGCCCCAGCATTTT.

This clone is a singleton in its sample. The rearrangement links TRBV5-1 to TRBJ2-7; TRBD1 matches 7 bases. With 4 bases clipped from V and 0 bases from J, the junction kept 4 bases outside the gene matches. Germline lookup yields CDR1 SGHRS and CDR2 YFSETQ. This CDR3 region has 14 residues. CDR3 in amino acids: CASSEQGSSYEQYF. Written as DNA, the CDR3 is TGCGCCAGCAGCGAACAGGGGAGCTCCTACGAGCAGTACTTC.

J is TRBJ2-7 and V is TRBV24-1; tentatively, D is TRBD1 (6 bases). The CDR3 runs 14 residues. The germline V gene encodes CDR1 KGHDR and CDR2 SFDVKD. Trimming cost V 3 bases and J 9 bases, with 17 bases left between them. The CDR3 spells CATSDTYRAGGQYF. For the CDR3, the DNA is TGTGCCACCAGTGATACGTACAGGGCCGGTGGGCAGTACTTC.

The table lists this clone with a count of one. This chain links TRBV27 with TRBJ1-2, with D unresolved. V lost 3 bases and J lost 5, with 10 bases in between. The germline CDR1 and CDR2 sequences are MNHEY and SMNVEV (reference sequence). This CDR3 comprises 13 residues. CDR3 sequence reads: CASSLAGRYGYTF. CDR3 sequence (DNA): TGTGCCAGCAGTTTGGCAGGAAGATATGGCTACACCTTC.

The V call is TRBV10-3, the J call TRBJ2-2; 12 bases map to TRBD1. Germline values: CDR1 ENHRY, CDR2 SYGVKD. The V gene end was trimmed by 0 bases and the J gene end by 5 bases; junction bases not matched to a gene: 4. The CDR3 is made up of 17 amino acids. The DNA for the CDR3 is TGTGCCATCAGTGAGTCGGGGACAGGGGGCTTGACCGGGGAGCTGTTTTTT. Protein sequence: CAISESGTGGLTGELFF.

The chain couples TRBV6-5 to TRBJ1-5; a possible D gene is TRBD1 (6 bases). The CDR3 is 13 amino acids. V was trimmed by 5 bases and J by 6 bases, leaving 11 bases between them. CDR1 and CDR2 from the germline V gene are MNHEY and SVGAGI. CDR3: CASSMTGVQPQHF. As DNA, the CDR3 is TGTGCCAGCAGTATGACAGGTGTTCAGCCCCAGCATTTT.

CDR3 loop: CASSEGASPLHF. The CDR3 coding sequence is TGTGCCAGCAGTGAAGGGGCTTCACCCCTCCACTTT. V is TRBV25-1 and J is TRBJ1-6; TRBD1 might be the D (5 bases). Germline CDR1 MGHDK, CDR2 SYGVNS. The CDR3 has 12 amino acids. Between the trimmed V and J ends, which lost 2 bases and 9 bases, there was a span of 5 bases.

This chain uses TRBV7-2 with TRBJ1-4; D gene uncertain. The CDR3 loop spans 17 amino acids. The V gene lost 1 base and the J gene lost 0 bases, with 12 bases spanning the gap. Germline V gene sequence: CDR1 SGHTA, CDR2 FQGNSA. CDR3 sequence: CASSLGARSSTNEKLFF. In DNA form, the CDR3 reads TGTGCCAGCAGCTTAGGGGCCAGATCTTCAACTAATGAAAAACTGTTTTTT. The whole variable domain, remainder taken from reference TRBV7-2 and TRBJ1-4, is GAGVSQSPSNKVTEKGKDVELRCDPISGHTALYWYRQSLGQGLEFLIYFQGNSAPDKSGLPSDRFSAERTGGSVSTLTIQRTQQEDSAVYLCASSLGARSSTNEKLFFGSGTQLSVL.

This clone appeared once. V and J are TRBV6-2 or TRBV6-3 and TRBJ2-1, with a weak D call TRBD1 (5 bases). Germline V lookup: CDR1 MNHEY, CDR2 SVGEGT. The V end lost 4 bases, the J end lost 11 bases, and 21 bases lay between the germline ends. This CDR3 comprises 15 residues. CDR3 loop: CASSFRRETAPQQFF. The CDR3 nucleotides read TGTGCCAGCAGTTTCCGTCGTGAGACAGCGCCACAGCAGTTCTTC.

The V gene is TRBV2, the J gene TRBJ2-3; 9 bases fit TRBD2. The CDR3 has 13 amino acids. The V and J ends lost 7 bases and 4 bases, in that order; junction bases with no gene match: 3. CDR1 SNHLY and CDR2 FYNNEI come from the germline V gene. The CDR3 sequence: CASKIAGADTQYF. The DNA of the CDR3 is TGTGCCAGCAAGATAGCGGGGGCAGATACGCAGTATTTT.

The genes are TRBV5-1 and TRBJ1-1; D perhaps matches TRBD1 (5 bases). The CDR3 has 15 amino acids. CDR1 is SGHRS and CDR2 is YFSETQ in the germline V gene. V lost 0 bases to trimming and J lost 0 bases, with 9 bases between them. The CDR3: CASSLEWGMNTEAFF. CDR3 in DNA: TGCGCCAGCAGCTTGGAATGGGGCATGAACACTGAAGCTTTCTTT.

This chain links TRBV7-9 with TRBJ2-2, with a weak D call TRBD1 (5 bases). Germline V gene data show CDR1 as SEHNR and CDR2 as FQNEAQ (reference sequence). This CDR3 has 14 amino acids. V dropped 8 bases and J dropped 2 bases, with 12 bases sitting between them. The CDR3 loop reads CASRQDTNTGELFF. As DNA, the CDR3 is TGTGCCAGCCGCCAGGACACCAACACCGGGGAGCTGTTTTTT.

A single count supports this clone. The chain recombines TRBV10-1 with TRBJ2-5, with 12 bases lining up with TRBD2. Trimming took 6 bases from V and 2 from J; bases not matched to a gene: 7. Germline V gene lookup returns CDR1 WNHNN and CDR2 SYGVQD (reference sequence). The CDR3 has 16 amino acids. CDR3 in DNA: TGCGCCAGCAGCCCAGGACTAGCGGGGACTCAAGAGACCCAGTACTTC. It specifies CASSPGLAGTQETQYF.

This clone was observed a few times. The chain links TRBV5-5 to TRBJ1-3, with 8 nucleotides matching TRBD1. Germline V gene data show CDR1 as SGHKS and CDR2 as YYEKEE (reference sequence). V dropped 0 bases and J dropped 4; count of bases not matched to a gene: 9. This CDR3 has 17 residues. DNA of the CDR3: TGTGCCAGCAGCTTGGGACCCGGACAGGGTGGGGGAAACACCATATATTTT. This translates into CASSLGPGQGGGNTIYF.

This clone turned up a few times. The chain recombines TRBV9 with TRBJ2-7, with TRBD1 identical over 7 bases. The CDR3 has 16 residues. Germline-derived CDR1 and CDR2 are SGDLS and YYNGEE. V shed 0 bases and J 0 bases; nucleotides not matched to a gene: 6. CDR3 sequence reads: CASSVGGTVSSYEQYF. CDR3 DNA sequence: TGTGCCAGCAGCGTAGGGGGGACAGTGAGCTCCTACGAGCAGTACTTC.

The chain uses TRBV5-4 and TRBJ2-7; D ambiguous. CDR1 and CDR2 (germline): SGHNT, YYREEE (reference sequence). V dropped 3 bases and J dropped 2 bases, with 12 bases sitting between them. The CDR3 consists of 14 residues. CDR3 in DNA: TGTGCCAGCAGCTCCCAGAGGCCTCCCTACGAGCAGTACTTC. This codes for CASSSQRPPYEQYF. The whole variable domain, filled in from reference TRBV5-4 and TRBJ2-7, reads ETGVTQSPTHLIKTRGQQVTLRCSSQSGHNTVSWYQQALGQGPQFIFQYYREEENGRGNFPPRFSGLQFPNYSSELNVNALELDDSALYLCASSSQRPPYEQYFGPGTRLTVT.